This TCR beta chain was captured in a study of blood T cell repertoires in COVID-19. Original data processing: Scientists estimated how many nucleated cells there were by amplifying reference gene primers. TCRdb keeps only in-frame clones here, not all; method: immunoSEQ multiplex PCR. D and trimming come from the DNA, and the V and J calls and clone size come from that table. The sample includes roughly 500,000 clones, 85% to 90% of them seen just once. This CDR3 comprises 15 residues. The V gene lost 0 bases and the J gene lost 2 bases, with 11 bases spanning the gap. Germline CDR1 reads SEHNR; CDR2 reads FQNEAQ (reference sequence).

This TCR derives from a man between 18 and 35 years old with COVID-19, enrolled during active disease. This rearrangement joins TRBV7-9 to TRBJ2-7, with D possibly TRBD2 on 6 matching bases. Sequenced: peripheral blood. The CDR3 loop reads CASSLAARLAYEQYF. Here the CDR3 DNA reads TGTGCCAGCAGCTTAGCGGCGCGACTAGCCTACGAGCAGTACTTC.